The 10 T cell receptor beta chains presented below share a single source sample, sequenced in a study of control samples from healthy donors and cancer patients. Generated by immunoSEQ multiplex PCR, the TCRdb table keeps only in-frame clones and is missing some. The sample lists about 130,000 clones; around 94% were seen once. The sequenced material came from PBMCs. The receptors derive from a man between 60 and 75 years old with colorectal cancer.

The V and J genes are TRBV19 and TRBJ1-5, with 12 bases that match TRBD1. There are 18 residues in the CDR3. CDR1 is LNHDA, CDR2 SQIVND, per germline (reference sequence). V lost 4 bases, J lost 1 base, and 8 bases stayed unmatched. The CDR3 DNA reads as TGTGCCAGTAGTACCGACCGGGACAGGGGGCACAGCAATCAGCCCCAGCATTTT. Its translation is CASSTDRDRGHSNQPQHF. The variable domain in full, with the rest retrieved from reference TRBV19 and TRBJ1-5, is DGGITQSPKYLFRKEGQNVTLSCEQNLNHDAMYWYRQDPGQGLRLIYYSQIVNDFQKGDIAEGYSVSREKKESFPLTVTSAQKNPTAFYLCASSTDRDRGHSNQPQHFGDGTRLSIL.

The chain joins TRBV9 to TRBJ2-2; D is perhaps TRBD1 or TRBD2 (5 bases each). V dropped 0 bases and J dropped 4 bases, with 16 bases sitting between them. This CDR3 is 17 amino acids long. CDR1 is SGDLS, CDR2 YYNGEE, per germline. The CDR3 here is CASSVVWGPIITGELFF. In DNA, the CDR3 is TGTGCCAGCAGCGTAGTTTGGGGACCCATCATCACCGGGGAGCTGTTTTTT.

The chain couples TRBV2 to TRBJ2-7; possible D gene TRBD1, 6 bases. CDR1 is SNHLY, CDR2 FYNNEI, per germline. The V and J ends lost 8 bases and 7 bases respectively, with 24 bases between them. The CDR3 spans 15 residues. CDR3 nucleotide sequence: TGTGCCAGCGGACGGGACATCGCCTTTTCGTCGGAGCAGTACTTC. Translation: CASGRDIAFSSEQYF.

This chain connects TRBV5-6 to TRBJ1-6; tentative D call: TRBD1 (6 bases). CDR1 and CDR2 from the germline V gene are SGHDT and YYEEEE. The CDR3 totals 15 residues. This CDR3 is CVRRRLGGADSPLHF. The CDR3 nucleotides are TGTGTCCGCAGGCGGCTGGGGGGGGCGGATTCACCCCTCCACTTT. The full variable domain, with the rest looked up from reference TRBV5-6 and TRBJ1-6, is DAGVTQSPTHLIKTRGQQVTLRCSPKSGHDTVSWYQQALGQGPQFIFQYYEEEERQRGNFPDRFSGHQFPNYSSELNVNALLLGDSALYLCVRRRLGGADSPLHFGNGTRLTVT.

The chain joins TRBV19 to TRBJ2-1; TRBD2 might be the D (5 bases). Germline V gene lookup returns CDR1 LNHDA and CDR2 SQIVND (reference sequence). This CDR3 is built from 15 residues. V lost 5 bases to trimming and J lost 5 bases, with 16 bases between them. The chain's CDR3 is CASSLRYGENNEQFF. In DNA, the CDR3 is TGTGCCAGTAGTCTCCGATACGGGGAGAACAATGAGCAGTTCTTC.

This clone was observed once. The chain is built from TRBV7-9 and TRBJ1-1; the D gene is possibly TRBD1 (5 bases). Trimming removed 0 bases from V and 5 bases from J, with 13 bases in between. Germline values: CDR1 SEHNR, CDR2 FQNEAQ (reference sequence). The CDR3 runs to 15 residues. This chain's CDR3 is CASSLAQGGLTEAFF. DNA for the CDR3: TGTGCCAGCAGCTTAGCGCAGGGAGGGTTGACTGAAGCTTTCTTT.

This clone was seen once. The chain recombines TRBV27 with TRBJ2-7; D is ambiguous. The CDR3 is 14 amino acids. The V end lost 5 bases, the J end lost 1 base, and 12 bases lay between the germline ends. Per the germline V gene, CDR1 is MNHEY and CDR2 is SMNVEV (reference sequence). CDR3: CASSPSTPSYEQYF. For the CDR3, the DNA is TGTGCCAGCAGTCCCTCGACACCTTCCTACGAGCAGTACTTC.

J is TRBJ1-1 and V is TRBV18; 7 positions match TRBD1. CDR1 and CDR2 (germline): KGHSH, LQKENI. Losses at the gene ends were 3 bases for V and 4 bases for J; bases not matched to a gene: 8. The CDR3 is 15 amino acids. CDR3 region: CASSPADRVVTEAFF. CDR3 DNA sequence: TGTGCCAGCTCACCTGCCGACAGGGTGGTCACTGAAGCTTTCTTT. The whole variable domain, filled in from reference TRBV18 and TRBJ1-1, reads NAGVMQNPRHLVRRRGQEARLRCSPMKGHSHVYWYRQLPEEGLKFMVYLQKENIIDESGMPKERFSAEFPKEGPSILRIQQVVRGDSAAYFCASSPADRVVTEAFFGQGTRLTVV.

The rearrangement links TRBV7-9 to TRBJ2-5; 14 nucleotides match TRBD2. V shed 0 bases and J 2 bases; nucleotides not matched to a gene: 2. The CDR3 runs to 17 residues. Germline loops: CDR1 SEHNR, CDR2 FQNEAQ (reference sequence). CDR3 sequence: CASSLARLAGGQETQYF. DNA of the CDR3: TGTGCCAGCAGCTTAGCTAGACTAGCGGGGGGGCAAGAGACCCAGTACTTC.

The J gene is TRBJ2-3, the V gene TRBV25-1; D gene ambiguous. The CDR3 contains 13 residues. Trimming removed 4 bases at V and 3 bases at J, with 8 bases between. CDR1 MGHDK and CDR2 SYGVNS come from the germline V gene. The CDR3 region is CASSGWQTDTQYF. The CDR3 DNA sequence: TGTGCCAGCAGTGGATGGCAGACAGATACGCAGTATTTT. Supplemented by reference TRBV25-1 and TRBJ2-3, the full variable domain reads EADIYQTPRYLVIGTGKKITLECSQTMGHDKMYWYQQDPGMELHLIHYSYGVNSTEKGDLSSESTVSRIRTEHFPLTLESARPSHTSQYLCASSGWQTDTQYFGPGTRLTVL.